This passage covers 25 T cell receptor beta chains from one sample sequenced in a study of blood T cell repertoires in COVID-19. Clones were read by immunoSEQ multiplex PCR, and TCRdb kept only the in-frame ones, dropping some. The sample consists of approximately 200,000 clones, over 80% of them appearing once. The sample was PBMCs or T cells enriched from blood (not recorded which). These receptors were taken from a woman in her 30s who had been exposed to COVID-19.

The chain links TRBV11-3 to TRBJ2-2, with TRBD1 matching over 7 bases. Germline V lookup: CDR1 SGHNT, CDR2 YENEEA. The CDR3 runs to 19 residues. Trimming cost V 5 bases and J 1 base; bases outside gene matches: 16. For the CDR3, the DNA is TGTGCCAGCAGCCGATACCCGCTAAGACAGGGACAGAACACCGGGGAGCTGTTTTTT. Amino acid sequence: CASSRYPLRQGQNTGELFF.

The CDR3 sequence: CASSITGGTDTQYF. DNA of the CDR3: TGTGCCAGTAGTATCACAGGGGGAACAGATACGCAGTATTTT. V usage is TRBV19 and J usage is TRBJ2-3, with TRBD1 matching 8 bases. The CDR3 totals 14 residues. Germline trimming cut 3 bases from V and 3 bases from J; bases unmatched to any gene: 2. Germline assignment: CDR1 LNHDA and CDR2 SQIVND (reference sequence). The full variable domain, rest sourced from reference TRBV19 and TRBJ2-3, is DGGITQSPKYLFRKEGQNVTLSCEQNLNHDAMYWYRQDPGQGLRLIYYSQIVNDFQKGDIAEGYSVSREKKESFPLTVTSAQKNPTAFYLCASSITGGTDTQYFGPGTRLTVL.

This chain connects TRBV19 to TRBJ2-7, with TRBD2 matching over 9 bases. J gave up 6 bases and V 5 bases, and 14 bases lay outside the gene matches. CDR1 LNHDA and CDR2 SQIVND come from the germline V gene (reference sequence). This CDR3 contains 16 residues. CDR3 in amino acids: CASSGIAGDELLEQYF. The CDR3 bases are TGTGCCAGTAGTGGGATAGCGGGAGATGAATTACTCGAGCAGTACTTC.

The J gene is TRBJ2-7, the V gene TRBV5-4; 11 bases map to TRBD2. This CDR3 has 15 residues. Trimming at V came to 4 bases and at J to 2 bases, leaving 5 bases not matched to a gene. Germline V gene data show CDR1 as SGHNT and CDR2 as YYREEE (reference sequence). The CDR3 sequence: CASSRTSGSTYEQYF. In DNA form, the CDR3 reads TGTGCCAGCAGCCGCACTAGCGGGAGCACCTACGAGCAGTACTTC.

J is TRBJ2-7 and V is TRBV9, with 8 bases that match TRBD2. The CDR3 contains 16 residues. V trimming: 0 bases; J trimming: 1 base; junction bases outside the gene matches: 6. CDR1 and CDR2 from the germline V gene are SGDLS and YYNGEE. The CDR3 here is CASSVGSSGLSYEQYF. The CDR3 coding sequence is TGTGCCAGCAGCGTAGGGTCTAGCGGGTTGTCCTACGAGCAGTACTTC.

The chain recombines TRBV2 with TRBJ2-3, with D possibly matching TRBD2 (6 bases). This CDR3 is built from 14 residues. Germline lookup yields CDR1 SNHLY and CDR2 FYNNEI. The V gene lost 6 bases and the J gene lost 1 base, with 11 bases spanning the gap. CDR3 sequence: CASRDPGGTDTQYF. DNA of the CDR3: TGTGCCAGCAGAGACCCGGGGGGCACAGATACGCAGTATTTT.

The chain couples TRBV5-1 to TRBJ1-2; no clear D gene. CDR1 SGHRS and CDR2 YFSETQ come from the germline V gene. V lost 4 bases to trimming and J lost 6 bases, with 16 bases between them. The CDR3 extends over 14 amino acids. CDR3 bases: TGCGCCAGCAGCCTCAACAGTGGTGGAAATGGCTACACCTTC. Translation: CASSLNSGGNGYTF.

This rearrangement joins TRBV7-9 to TRBJ2-2; 8 positions agree with TRBD1. The J segment lost 7 bases and the V segment lost 4 bases, leaving 8 bases of the junction unmatched. The CDR3 runs to 15 residues. Germline-derived CDR1 and CDR2 are SEHNR and FQNEAQ (reference sequence). The CDR3 bases are TGTGCCAGCAGCTCCTGGACAGGGCGGGGCGGGGAGCTGTTTTTT. Its translation is CASSSWTGRGGELFF.

This rearrangement joins TRBV12-5 to TRBJ2-7; 10 nucleotides match TRBD1. The germline CDR1 and CDR2 sequences are LGHNT and FRNRAP. This CDR3 contains 17 residues. Germline trimming cut 2 bases from V and 3 bases from J; bases unmatched to any gene: 10. For the CDR3, the DNA is TGTGCTAGTGGTTTGTCCCACCCGGGACAGGGGATCTACGAGCAGTACTTC. Amino acid sequence: CASGLSHPGQGIYEQYF.

The gene calls are TRBV7-2 and TRBJ1-1; possibly TRBD1 for D (6 bases). This CDR3 contains 11 residues. Trimming stripped 2 bases from V and 8 bases from J, with 6 bases between. Germline-derived CDR1 and CDR2 are SGHTA and FQGNSA. CDR3: CASSLTGEAFF. In nucleotides, the CDR3 is TGTGCCAGCAGCTTAACAGGGGAAGCTTTCTTT.

The J gene is TRBJ2-7, the V gene TRBV7-2; the match to TRBD2 covers 13 bases. The V segment lost 5 bases and the J segment 3 bases; nucleotides outside the gene matches: 4. This CDR3 has 15 amino acids. In germline, CDR1 is SGHTA, CDR2 FQGNSA. CDR3 in DNA: TGTGCCAGCAGCCGGACTAGCGGGAGAGGCTACGAGCAGTACTTC. Protein sequence: CASSRTSGRGYEQYF.

The chain employs TRBV7-6 and TRBJ2-3, with 9 bases fitting TRBD2. Trimming removed 5 bases from V and 2 bases from J; junction bases left unmatched: 8. In germline, CDR1 is SGHVS, CDR2 FNYEAQ. This CDR3 is built from 16 residues. For the CDR3, the DNA is TGTGCCAGCAGCCCGGCGCTAGCGGGAATCACAGATACGCAGTATTTT. It is translated as CASSPALAGITDTQYF.

CDR3 sequence reads: CASSPRTGEDEQYF. DNA for the CDR3: TGCGCCAGCAGCCCCAGGACAGGGGAGGACGAGCAGTACTTC. V usage is TRBV5-1 and J usage is TRBJ2-7; TRBD1 agrees at 9 bases. This CDR3 has 14 amino acids. J lost 5 bases, V lost 4 bases, and 7 bases had no gene match. Germline CDR1 is SGHRS and CDR2 is YFSETQ. Using reference TRBV5-1 and TRBJ2-7 for the parts outside the CDR3, the full variable domain is KAGVTQTPRYLIKTRGQQVTLSCSPISGHRSVSWYQQTPGQGLQFLFEYFSETQRNKGNFPGRFSGRQFSNSRSEMNVSTLELGDSALYLCASSPRTGEDEQYFGPGTRLTVT.

A single count supports this clone. The chain joins TRBV7-6 to TRBJ2-5; 8 nucleotides agree with TRBD2. Germline V lookup: CDR1 SGHVS, CDR2 FNYEAQ. The trim removed 1 base at V and 5 bases at J, leaving 6 bases unmatched. This CDR3 has 15 amino acids. CDR3 protein: CASSLGAGVWETQYF. CDR3 bases: TGTGCCAGCAGCTTAGGAGCGGGAGTGTGGGAGACCCAGTACTTC.

The V call is TRBV19, the J call TRBJ2-2; TRBD2 aligns across 9 bases. CDR3 length equals 20 residues. Looked up from germline, CDR1 is LNHDA and CDR2 is SQIVND (reference sequence). The J segment lost 0 bases and the V segment lost 0 bases, leaving 11 bases of the junction unmatched. The CDR3 sequence is CASSIDPPFAGGTNTGELFF. In DNA, the CDR3 is TGTGCCAGTAGTATAGACCCGCCCTTTGCGGGAGGGACGAACACCGGGGAGCTGTTTTTT.

The V and J genes are TRBV5-1 and TRBJ1-2; D call uncertain. Trimming took off 6 bases at V and 3 bases at J, with 12 bases between the two ends. The V gene's germline CDR1 is SGHRS and CDR2 YFSETQ. The CDR3 has 13 amino acids. CDR3 loop: CASNPGPYYGYTF. CDR3 sequence (DNA): TGCGCCAGCAACCCGGGTCCATACTATGGCTACACCTTC.

This clone was recorded once. The rearrangement uses TRBV24-1 and TRBJ2-3; a possible D gene is TRBD2 (5 bases). The V end lost 4 bases, the J end lost 4 bases, and 11 bases lay between the germline ends. CDR1 and CDR2 (germline): KGHDR, SFDVKD. The CDR3 has 14 amino acids. For the CDR3, the DNA is TGTGCCACCAGTGACCCCAGACTACCAGATACGCAGTATTTT. Encoded protein: CATSDPRLPDTQYF.

The CDR3 DNA reads TGTGCCAGCAGCTCCCTCCCACTACTAGCGGCCTACCAAGAGACCCAGTACTTC. It specifies CASSSLPLLAAYQETQYF. V is TRBV6-2 or TRBV6-3 and J is TRBJ2-5, with TRBD2 identical over 8 bases. The CDR3 has 18 residues. V trimming: 6 bases; J trimming: 0 bases; junction bases outside the gene matches: 15. Germline assignment: CDR1 MNHEY and CDR2 SVGEGT.

This clone has a single count. The chain employs TRBV4-1 and TRBJ1-1, with D unresolved. Trimming left V 1 base short and J 1 base short, with 16 bases between. Germline assignment: CDR1 MGHRA and CDR2 YSYEKL. CDR3 length: 17 amino acids. CDR3 coding DNA: TGCGCCAGCAGCCAAGCCCCCCATGTAGCCAGGAACACTGAAGCTTTCTTT. Protein: CASSQAPHVARNTEAFF.

The chain has TRBV11-1 and TRBJ2-1, with TRBD2 matching 11 bases. Germline assignment: CDR1 SGHAT and CDR2 FQDESV (reference sequence). The CDR3 is 15 amino acids. V lost 1 base and J lost 8; bases outside the gene matches: 4. The CDR3 loop reads CASSLGLAGYYEQFF. The CDR3 DNA is TGTGCCAGCAGCTTAGGACTAGCGGGATACTATGAGCAGTTCTTC.

This clone turned up a few times. The gene calls are TRBV5-1 and TRBJ1-1; TRBD1 agrees at 8 bases. CDR3 length equals 21 residues. The V segment lost 1 base and the J segment 4 bases; nucleotides outside the gene matches: 24. Germline CDR1 and CDR2: SGHRS and YFSETQ. The CDR3 is CASSLFSLMYGQGARATEAFF. The DNA of the CDR3 is TGCGCCAGCAGCTTGTTCTCTCTTATGTATGGACAGGGCGCTAGGGCCACTGAAGCTTTCTTT.

The chain recombines TRBV29-1 with TRBJ2-7; perhaps TRBD2 as D (5 bases). The CDR3 is 12 amino acids. The V and J ends lost 6 bases and 2 bases respectively, with 11 bases between them. CDR1 and CDR2 from the germline V gene are SQVTM and ANQGSEA. The chain's CDR3 is CSVSGLTYEQYF. The DNA for the CDR3 is TGCAGCGTCAGCGGACTTACCTACGAGCAGTACTTC.

V usage is TRBV29-1 and J usage is TRBJ2-7; maybe TRBD2 (5 bases). Germline V lookup: CDR1 SQVTM, CDR2 ANQGSEA. The CDR3 has 12 residues. Trimming cost V 3 bases and J 2 bases, with 8 bases left between them. CDR3 sequence reads: CSVDTAAYEQYF. In DNA, the CDR3 is TGCAGCGTTGATACAGCGGCCTACGAGCAGTACTTC.

The chain recombines TRBV5-1 with TRBJ2-7; possible D gene TRBD1, 5 bases. The length of the CDR3 is 15 residues. Trimming took 0 bases from V and 0 from J, leaving 10 bases between them. Germline V gene sequence: CDR1 SGHRS, CDR2 YFSETQ. CDR3 sequence reads: CASSLGAGLSYEQYF. CDR3 nucleotides: TGCGCCAGCAGCTTGGGGGCAGGGCTCTCCTACGAGCAGTACTTC.

DNA for the CDR3: TGTGCCACCAGTGAATCAGGGGTTCAGCCCCAGCATTTT. Translation: CATSESGVQPQHF. The chain employs TRBV24-1 and TRBJ1-5; TRBD1 is a possible D gene (6 bases). This CDR3 comprises 13 residues. V shed 4 bases and J shed 6 bases, with 9 bases lying between them. CDR1 is KGHDR and CDR2 is SFDVKD in the germline V gene.